These 9 T cell receptor beta chains were all obtained from the same sample, sequenced in a study of PD-L1 blockade in urothelial cancer. The protocol was immunoSEQ multiplex PCR, while the TCRdb copy is restricted to in-frame clones and leaves out a portion. This sample carries about 30,000 clones, 75% to 90% of them seen once, and the ten largest clones take approximately 2.2%. The sample here was PBMCs, taken around atezolizumab (anti-PD-L1) treatment. These receptor sequences come from a man between 45 and 60 years old with urothelial cancer.

A single count supports this clone. The chain recombines TRBV5-1 with TRBJ2-7; 8 bases match TRBD2. Germline CDR1 SGHRS, CDR2 YFSETQ. The CDR3 consists of 19 residues. After removal of 0 bases from V and 3 bases from J, the junction contained 17 bases not matched to a gene. DNA of the CDR3: TGCGCCAGCAGCTTGGTCGGGGGGGGTTTGAATCCAGCGGACTACGAGCAGTACTTC. Translated: CASSLVGGGLNPADYEQYF. Together with reference TRBV5-1 and TRBJ2-7, the CDR3 gives the full variable domain: KAGVTQTPRYLIKTRGQQVTLSCSPISGHRSVSWYQQTPGQGLQFLFEYFSETQRNKGNFPGRFSGRQFSNSRSEMNVSTLELGDSALYLCASSLVGGGLNPADYEQYFGPGTRLTVT.

CDR3 region: CASSDIQRVRDAQYF. CDR3 nucleotide sequence: TGTGCCAGCAGTGACATCCAGCGGGTACGGGATGCGCAGTATTTT. The chain combines TRBV6-1 with TRBJ2-3; weak D call: TRBD2 (6 bases). Germline values: CDR1 MNHNS, CDR2 SASEGT. Trimming took 3 bases from V and 10 from J, leaving 20 bases between them. This CDR3 has 15 residues.

This clone has a single count. This sequence joins TRBV7-2 and TRBJ2-3; TRBD1 matches at 7 bases. CDR1 SGHTA and CDR2 FQGNSA come from the germline V gene. Trimming at V came to 0 bases and at J to 4 bases, leaving 4 bases not matched to a gene. The CDR3 has 15 residues. Written as DNA, the CDR3 is TGTGCCAGCAGCTTAGCCCGGGACAGACCAGATACGCAGTATTTT. Translation: CASSLARDRPDTQYF. The whole variable domain, remainder taken from reference TRBV7-2 and TRBJ2-3, is GAGVSQSPSNKVTEKGKDVELRCDPISGHTALYWYRQSLGQGLEFLIYFQGNSAPDKSGLPSDRFSAERTGGSVSTLTIQRTQQEDSAVYLCASSLARDRPDTQYFGPGTRLTVL.

This rearrangement joins TRBV25-1 to TRBJ1-2; D is possibly TRBD1 (5 bases). There are 13 residues in the CDR3. V was pared by 3 bases and J by 7 bases, with 12 bases between. Germline CDR1 reads MGHDK; CDR2 reads SYGVNS. The DNA for the CDR3 is TGTGCCAGCAGTGACCACGGGGGAGGTGGCTACACCTTC. Protein sequence: CASSDHGGGGYTF.

The chain links TRBV19 to TRBJ2-3; 11 bases are a match to TRBD2. The CDR3 contains 16 residues. Losses at the gene ends were 6 bases for V and 5 bases for J; bases not matched to a gene: 10. Germline-derived CDR1 and CDR2 are LNHDA and SQIVND (reference sequence). CDR3: CASRPLAGDLVDTQYF. The CDR3 DNA follows: TGTGCCAGTAGGCCACTAGCGGGAGATCTAGTAGATACGCAGTATTTT.

The gene calls are TRBV28 and TRBJ2-3, with TRBD2 matching 8 bases. There are 15 residues in the CDR3. Germline trimming cut 8 bases from V and 0 bases from J; bases unmatched to any gene: 7. In germline, CDR1 is MDHEN, CDR2 SYDVKM. The CDR3 region is CASRGGSPSTDTQYF. CDR3 coding DNA: TGTGCCAGCCGGGGGGGGTCCCCTAGCACAGATACGCAGTATTTT.

V usage is TRBV5-1 and J usage is TRBJ1-5, with D unresolved. V was cut by 4 bases and J by 0 bases, with 11 bases left in between. In germline, CDR1 is SGHRS, CDR2 YFSETQ. The CDR3 extends over 15 amino acids. CDR3 loop: CASSEGGISNQPQHF. CDR3 nucleotide sequence: TGCGCCAGCAGCGAGGGTGGGATTAGCAATCAGCCCCAGCATTTT.

In its sample, this clone was seen once. This chain connects TRBV9 to TRBJ2-7; D not resolved. V was clipped by 1 base and J by 4 bases, with 12 bases between them. CDR3 size: 14 residues. Germline V CDR1 and CDR2: SGDLS, YYNGEE. The CDR3 DNA sequence: TGTGCCAGCAGCGTATCCAGCGAGAGTTACGAGCAGTACTTC. Translated: CASSVSSESYEQYF. The full variable domain, rest sourced from reference TRBV9 and TRBJ2-7, is DSGVTQTPKHLITATGQRVTLRCSPRSGDLSVYWYQQSLDQGLQFLIQYYNGEERAKGNILERFSAQQFPDLHSELNLSSLELGDSALYFCASSVSSESYEQYFGPGTRLTVT.

The V and J genes are TRBV27 and TRBJ2-3, with 7 bases fitting TRBD2. The germline gives CDR1 MNHEY, CDR2 SMNVEV (reference sequence). This CDR3 has 16 amino acids. The V gene end was trimmed by 7 bases and the J gene end by 0 bases; junction bases not matched to a gene: 10. CDR3 coding DNA: TGTGCCAGCACCCTCCGACTAGCAGATAGCACAGATACGCAGTATTTT. It encodes CASTLRLADSTDTQYF.